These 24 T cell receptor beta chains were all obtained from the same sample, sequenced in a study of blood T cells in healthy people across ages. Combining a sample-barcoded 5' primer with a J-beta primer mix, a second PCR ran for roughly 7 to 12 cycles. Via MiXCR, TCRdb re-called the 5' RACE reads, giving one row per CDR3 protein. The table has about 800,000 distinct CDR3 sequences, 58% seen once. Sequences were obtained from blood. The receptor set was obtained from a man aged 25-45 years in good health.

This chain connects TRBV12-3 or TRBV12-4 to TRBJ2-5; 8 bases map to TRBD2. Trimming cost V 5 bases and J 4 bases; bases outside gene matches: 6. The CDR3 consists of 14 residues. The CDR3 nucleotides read TGTGCCAGCAGTCGGTCGACTAGCGCAGAGACCCAGTACTTC. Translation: CASSRSTSAETQYF.

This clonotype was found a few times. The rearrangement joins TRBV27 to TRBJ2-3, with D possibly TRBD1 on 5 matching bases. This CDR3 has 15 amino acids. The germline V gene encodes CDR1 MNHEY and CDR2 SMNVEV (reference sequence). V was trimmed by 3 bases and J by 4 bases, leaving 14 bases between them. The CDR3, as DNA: TGTGCCAGCAGTTTGATAGGGGAAGGTGCAGATACGCAGTATTTT. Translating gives CASSLIGEGADTQYF.

CDR3 in amino acids: CASMLREAIQYF. Here the CDR3 DNA reads TGTGCCAGCATGCTCAGGGAGGCCATTCAGTACTTC. The chain carries TRBV6-4 and TRBJ2-4; TRBD2 is a possible D gene (6 bases). The germline gives CDR1 MRHNA, CDR2 SNTAGT. There are 12 residues in the CDR3. V was clipped by 7 bases and J by 9 bases, with 13 bases between them.

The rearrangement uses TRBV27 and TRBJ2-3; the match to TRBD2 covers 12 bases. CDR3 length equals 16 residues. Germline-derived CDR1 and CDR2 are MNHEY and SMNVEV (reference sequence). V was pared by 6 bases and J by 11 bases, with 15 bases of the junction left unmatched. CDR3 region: CASRTHGLAGGSVQYF. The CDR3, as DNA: TGTGCCAGCAGAACACACGGGCTAGCGGGAGGGTCCGTGCAGTATTTT.

Here the CDR3 reads CATTSGAQTYTQYF. The CDR3 DNA is TGTGCCACGACTAGTGGGGCCCAGACGTATACGCAGTATTTT. The chain couples TRBV30 to TRBJ2-3; D may be TRBD2 (6 bases). V was shortened by 8 bases and J by 7 bases, with 22 bases between the two germline ends. CDR1 and CDR2 (germline): GTSNPN, SVGIG (reference sequence). CDR3 length: 14 amino acids.

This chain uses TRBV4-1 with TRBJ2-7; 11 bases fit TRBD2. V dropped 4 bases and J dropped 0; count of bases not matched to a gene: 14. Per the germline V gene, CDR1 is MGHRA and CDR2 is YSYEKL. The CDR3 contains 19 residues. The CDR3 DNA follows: TGCGCCAGCAGCCGCACCCCCGGGACTAGCGGAGCAAGCTCCTACGAGCAGTACTTC. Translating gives CASSRTPGTSGASSYEQYF.

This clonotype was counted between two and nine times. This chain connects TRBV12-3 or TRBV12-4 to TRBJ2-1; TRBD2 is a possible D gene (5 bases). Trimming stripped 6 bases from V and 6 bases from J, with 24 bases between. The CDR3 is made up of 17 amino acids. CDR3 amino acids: CASSVRWRTFAINEQFF. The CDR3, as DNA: TGTGCCAGCAGCGTTCGGTGGCGGACTTTCGCTATCAATGAGCAGTTCTTC.

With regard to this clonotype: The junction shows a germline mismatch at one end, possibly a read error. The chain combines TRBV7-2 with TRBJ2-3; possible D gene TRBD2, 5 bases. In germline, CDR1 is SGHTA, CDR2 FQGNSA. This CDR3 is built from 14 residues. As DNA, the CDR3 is TGTGCCGGCAGCTTAGTCCGAGGGCTAGATACGCAGTATTTT. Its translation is CAGSLVRGLDTQYF.

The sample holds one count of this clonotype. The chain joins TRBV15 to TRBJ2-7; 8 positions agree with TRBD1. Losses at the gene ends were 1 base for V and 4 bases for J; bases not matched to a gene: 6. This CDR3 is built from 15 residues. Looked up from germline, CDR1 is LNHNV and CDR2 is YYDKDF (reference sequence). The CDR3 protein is CATSRVLGQAYEQYF. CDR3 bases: TGTGCCACCAGCAGAGTTCTGGGACAGGCTTACGAGCAGTACTTC.

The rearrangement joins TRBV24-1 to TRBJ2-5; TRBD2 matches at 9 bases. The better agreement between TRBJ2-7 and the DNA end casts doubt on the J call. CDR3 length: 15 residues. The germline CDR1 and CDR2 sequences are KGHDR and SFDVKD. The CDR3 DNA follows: TGTGCCACCAGTGATTCTAGCGGGAATCCCTACGAGCAGTACTTC. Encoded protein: CATSDSSGNPYEQYF.

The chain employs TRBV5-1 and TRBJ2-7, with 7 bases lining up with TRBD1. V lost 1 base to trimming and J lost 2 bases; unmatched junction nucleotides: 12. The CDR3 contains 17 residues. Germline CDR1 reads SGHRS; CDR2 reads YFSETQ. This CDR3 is CASSLRTGQLLTYEQYF. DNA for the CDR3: TGCGCCAGCAGCTTGAGAACGGGACAGCTTTTAACCTACGAGCAGTACTTC.

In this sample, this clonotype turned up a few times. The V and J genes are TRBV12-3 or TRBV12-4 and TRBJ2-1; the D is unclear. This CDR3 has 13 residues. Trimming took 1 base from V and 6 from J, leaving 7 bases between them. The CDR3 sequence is CASSLVTANEQFF. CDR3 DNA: TGTGCCAGCAGTTTAGTTACCGCCAATGAGCAGTTCTTC.

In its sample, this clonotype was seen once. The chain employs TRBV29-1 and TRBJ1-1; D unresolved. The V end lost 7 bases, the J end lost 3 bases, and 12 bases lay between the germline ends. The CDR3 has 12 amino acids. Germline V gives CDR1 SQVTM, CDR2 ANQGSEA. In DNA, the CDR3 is TGCAGCGCTGCCGGGTGGGACACTGAAGCTTTCTTT. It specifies CSAAGWDTEAFF.

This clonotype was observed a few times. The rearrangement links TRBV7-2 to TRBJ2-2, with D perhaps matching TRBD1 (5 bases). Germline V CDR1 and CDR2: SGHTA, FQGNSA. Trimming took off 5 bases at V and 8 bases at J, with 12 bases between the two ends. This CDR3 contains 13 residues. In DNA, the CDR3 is TGTGCCAGCAGCCCCATCAGGGAAGGGGAGCTGTTTTTT. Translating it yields CASSPIREGELFF.

CDR3: CASRGQTNYGYTF. Written as DNA, the CDR3 is TGTGCCAGCAGGGGACAGACTAACTATGGCTACACCTTC. This sequence joins TRBV2 and TRBJ1-2; TRBD1 matches 7 bases. V trimming: 6 bases; J trimming: 0 bases; junction bases outside the gene matches: 1. The germline gives CDR1 SNHLY, CDR2 FYNNEI. CDR3 length: 13 residues.

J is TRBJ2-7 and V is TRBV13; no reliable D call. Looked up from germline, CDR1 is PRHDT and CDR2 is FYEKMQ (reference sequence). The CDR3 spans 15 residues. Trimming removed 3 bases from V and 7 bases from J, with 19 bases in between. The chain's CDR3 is CASSFYAPSINEQYF. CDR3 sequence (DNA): TGTGCCAGCAGCTTTTACGCCCCGAGTATCAATGAGCAGTACTTC.

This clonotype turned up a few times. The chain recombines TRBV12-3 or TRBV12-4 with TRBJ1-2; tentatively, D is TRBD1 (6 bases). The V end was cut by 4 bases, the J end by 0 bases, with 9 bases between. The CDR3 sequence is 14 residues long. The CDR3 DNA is TGTGCCAGCAGTTACAGGGTCGCTAACTATGGCTACACCTTC. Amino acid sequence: CASSYRVANYGYTF.

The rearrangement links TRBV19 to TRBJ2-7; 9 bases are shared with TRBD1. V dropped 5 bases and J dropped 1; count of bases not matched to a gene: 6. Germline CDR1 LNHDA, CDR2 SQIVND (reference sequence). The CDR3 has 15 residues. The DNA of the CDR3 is TGTGCCAGTAGTGCGGCCGGGACAGGGTCCTACGAGCAGTACTTC. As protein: CASSAAGTGSYEQYF.

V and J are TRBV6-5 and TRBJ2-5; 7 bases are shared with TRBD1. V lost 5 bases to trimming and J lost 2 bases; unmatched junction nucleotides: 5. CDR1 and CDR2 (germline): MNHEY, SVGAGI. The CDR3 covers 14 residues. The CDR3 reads CASSLATGQETQYF. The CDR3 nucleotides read TGTGCCAGCAGTCTCGCGACAGGGCAAGAGACCCAGTACTTC.

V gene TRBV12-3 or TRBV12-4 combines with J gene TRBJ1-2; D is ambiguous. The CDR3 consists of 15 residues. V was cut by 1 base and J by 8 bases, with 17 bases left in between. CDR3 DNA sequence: TGTGCCAGCAGTTTAGAGCAGGAAAAAGCGGGCGGCTACACCTTC. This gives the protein CASSLEQEKAGGYTF.

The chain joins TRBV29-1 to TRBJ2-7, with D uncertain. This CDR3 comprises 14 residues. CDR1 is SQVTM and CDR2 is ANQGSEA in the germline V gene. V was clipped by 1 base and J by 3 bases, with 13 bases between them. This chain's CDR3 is CSVEGRWGDYEQYF. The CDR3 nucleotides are TGCAGCGTTGAAGGCCGATGGGGTGACTACGAGCAGTACTTC.

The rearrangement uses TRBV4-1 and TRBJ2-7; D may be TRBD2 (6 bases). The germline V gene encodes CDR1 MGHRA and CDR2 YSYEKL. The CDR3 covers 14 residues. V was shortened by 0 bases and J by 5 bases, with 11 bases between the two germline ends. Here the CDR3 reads CASSQEGDWDEQYF. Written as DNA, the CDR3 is TGCGCCAGCAGCCAAGAGGGGGACTGGGACGAGCAGTACTTC.

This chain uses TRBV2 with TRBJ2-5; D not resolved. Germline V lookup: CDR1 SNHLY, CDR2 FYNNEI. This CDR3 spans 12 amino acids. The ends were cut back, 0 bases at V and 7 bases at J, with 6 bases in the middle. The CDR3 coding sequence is TGTGCCAGCAGTGAAGCGAGTGGGACCCAGTACTTC. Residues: CASSEASGTQYF.

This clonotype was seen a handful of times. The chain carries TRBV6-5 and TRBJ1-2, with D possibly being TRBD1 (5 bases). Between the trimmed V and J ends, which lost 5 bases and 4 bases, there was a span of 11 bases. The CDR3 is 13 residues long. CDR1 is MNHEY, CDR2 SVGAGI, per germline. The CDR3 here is CASSPNRSYGYTF. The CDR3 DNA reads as TGTGCCAGCAGTCCCAACAGGTCCTATGGCTACACCTTC.